This TCR beta chain stems from a study of T cell changes during pregnancy in multiple sclerosis. The V and J ends lost 2 bases and 7 bases, in that order; junction bases with no gene match: 10. The CDR3 length is 17 residues. Germline-derived CDR1 and CDR2 are KGHSH and LQKENI. Some clones are missing from TCRdb's copy, which holds only in-frame ones; the method was immunoSEQ multiplex PCR. The sample holds over 65,000 clones, approximately 90% seen once. Sequenced here: peripheral blood, sampled in the first trimester of pregnancy. The TCR was taken from a female donor in good health, enrolled as a control in a pregnancy study. The chain links TRBV18 to TRBJ1-6; TRBD1 matches at 8 bases. The CDR3 sequence is CASSPFAGGNRNSPLHF. In DNA, the CDR3 is TGTGCCAGCTCACCATTCGCAGGGGGCAATCGGAATTCACCCCTCCACTTT.